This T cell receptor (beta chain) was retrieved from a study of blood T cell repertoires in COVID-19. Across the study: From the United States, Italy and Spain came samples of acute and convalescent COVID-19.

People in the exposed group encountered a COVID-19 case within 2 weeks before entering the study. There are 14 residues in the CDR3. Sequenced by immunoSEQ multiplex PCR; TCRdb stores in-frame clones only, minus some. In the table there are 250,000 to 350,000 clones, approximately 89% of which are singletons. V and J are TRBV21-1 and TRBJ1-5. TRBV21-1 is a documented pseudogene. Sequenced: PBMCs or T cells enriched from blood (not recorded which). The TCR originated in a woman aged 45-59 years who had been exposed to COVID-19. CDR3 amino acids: CASSNVREDQPQHF. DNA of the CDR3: TGTGCCAGCAGCAACGTCCGGGAGGATCAGCCCCAGCATTTT.